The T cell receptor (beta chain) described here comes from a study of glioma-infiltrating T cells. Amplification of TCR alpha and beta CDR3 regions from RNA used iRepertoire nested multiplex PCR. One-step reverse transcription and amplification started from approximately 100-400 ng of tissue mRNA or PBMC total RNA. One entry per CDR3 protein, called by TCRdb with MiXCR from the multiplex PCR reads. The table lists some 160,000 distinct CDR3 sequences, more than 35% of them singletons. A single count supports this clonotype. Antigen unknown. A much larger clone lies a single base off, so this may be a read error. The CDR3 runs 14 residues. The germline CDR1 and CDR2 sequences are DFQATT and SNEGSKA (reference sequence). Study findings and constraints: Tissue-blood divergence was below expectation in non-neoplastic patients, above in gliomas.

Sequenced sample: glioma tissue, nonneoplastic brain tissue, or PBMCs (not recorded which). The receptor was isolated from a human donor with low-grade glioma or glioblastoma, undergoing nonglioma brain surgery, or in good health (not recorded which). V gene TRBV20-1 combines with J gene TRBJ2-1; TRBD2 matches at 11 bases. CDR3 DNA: TGCAATGCTAGCAAAACTAGCGGGGGCGTCCTCCAGTTCTTC. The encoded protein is CNASKTSGGVLQFF.